Detailed here is one T cell receptor (beta chain). Sequence at one end of the junction differs from germline and may be a read error. The sequenced patients had an expansion of CD8+CD57+ cells seen by flow cytometry. The germline V gene encodes CDR1 SGHNT and CDR2 YYREEE (reference sequence). This CDR3 contains 16 residues. This entry belongs to a study of CD8+CD57+ T cells in acquired aplastic anemia. Genomic DNA, serving as template, underwent TCR beta VDJ and CDR3 profiling. TCRdb re-called the reads with MiXCR, one entry per CDR3 protein. The table has some 120,000 distinct CDR3 sequences, under 60% seen once.

Sequencing used sorted CD4+, CD8+, or CD8+CD57+ T cells (not recorded which) from PBMCs. The sequence came from a human donor with aplastic anemia. The chain uses TRBV5-4 and TRBJ1-2, with 11 bases aligning to TRBD1. The CDR3 sequence is CASGLVGQGALAGYTF. For the CDR3, the DNA is TGTGCCAGCGGCTTGGTAGGACAGGGGGCGCTGGCTGGCTACACCTTC.